The next 19 T cell receptor beta chains were all read from a single sample in a study of T cells in Graves' hyperthyroidism and ophthalmopathy. RNA transcripts yielded amplified TCR beta CDR3 regions. The HTBI primer set was used in a first-round RT-PCR of the TCR CDR3. TCRdb re-called the multiplex PCR reads through MiXCR, storing one row per CDR3 protein. Here the sample spans under 300,000 distinct CDR3 sequences, about 20% being singletons. The specimen sequenced was blood. The receptor set was obtained from a man aged 25-45 years with Graves' ophthalmopathy.

The rearrangement joins TRBV30 to TRBJ1-1; D call uncertain. Trimming shortened V by 5 bases and J by 1 base, and 14 bases separated the two germline ends. Germline V CDR1 and CDR2: GTSNPN, SVGIG (reference sequence). The CDR3 runs 14 residues. The DNA of the CDR3 is TGTGCCTGGGGGGTGGAGGCGCCGAACACTGAAGCTTTCTTT. It is translated as CAWGVEAPNTEAFF.

This clonotype was counted at least ten times. The rearrangement joins TRBV28 to TRBJ2-7, with a tentative D call TRBD2 (5 bases). This CDR3 is built from 12 residues. The V gene's germline CDR1 is MDHEN and CDR2 SYDVKM. The V end lost 7 bases, the J end lost 6 bases, and 13 bases lay between the germline ends. CDR3 nucleotides: TGTGCCAGCACCCTCAGAGGGAGCGAGCAGTACTTC. Encoded protein: CASTLRGSEQYF.

The chain uses TRBV11-3 and TRBJ1-1, with a possible D match to TRBD1 (5 bases). Looked up from germline, CDR1 is SGHNT and CDR2 is YENEEA. The CDR3 runs to 14 residues. Trimming cost V 5 bases and J 2 bases, with 12 bases left between them. The CDR3, as DNA: TGTGCCAGCAGCCCACAGGAATTAAACACTGAAGCTTTCTTT. Encoded protein: CASSPQELNTEAFF.

There are many counts of this clonotype. The chain joins TRBV7-3 to TRBJ1-1, with D perhaps matching TRBD1 (5 bases). Deletions cut 2 bases from V and 4 bases from J, with 11 bases between. CDR3 length: 14 amino acids. CDR1 and CDR2 (germline): SGHTA, FQGTGA. The CDR3 spells CASSLQGGGTEAFF. In nucleotides, the CDR3 is TGTGCCAGCAGCTTACAGGGCGGGGGCACTGAAGCTTTCTTT.

The genes are TRBV28 and TRBJ2-5; 12 positions agree with TRBD2. The CDR3 spans 17 residues. V shed 6 bases, J shed 5 bases, and the junction held 13 bases outside the gene matches. Germline lookup yields CDR1 MDHEN and CDR2 SYDVKM. The CDR3 DNA reads TGTGCCAGCAGGCCTGAAACCGGGACTAGCGGGTTCGAGACCCAGTACTTC. It encodes CASRPETGTSGFETQYF.

This clonotype has just a few counts. This chain uses TRBV12-3 or TRBV12-4 with TRBJ2-1; D not certain. Between the trimmed V and J ends, which lost 6 bases and 8 bases, there was a span of 23 bases. There are 16 residues in the CDR3. The CDR3 region has the DNA TGTGCCAGCAGACCCATTCGGAGCGCCCCCGTCCATGAGCAGTTCTTC. This translates into CASRPIRSAPVHEQFF.

This clonotype was counted ten times or more. V gene TRBV12-3 or TRBV12-4 combines with J gene TRBJ1-1, with a tentative D call TRBD1 (5 bases). Trimming stripped 6 bases from V and 4 bases from J, with 15 bases between. The CDR3 totals 14 residues. The chain's CDR3 is CASSSLGEVTEAFF. In DNA, the CDR3 is TGTGCCAGCAGCTCGTTGGGGGAGGTCACTGAAGCTTTCTTT.

This clonotype came up a few times. V usage is TRBV30 and J usage is TRBJ2-7, with D unclear. This CDR3 region has 12 residues. V was shortened by 5 bases and J by 1 base, with 9 bases between the two germline ends. CDR1 is GTSNPN, CDR2 SVGIG, per germline (reference sequence). Here the CDR3 DNA reads TGTGCCTGGGAACGGGCGTCCTACGAGCAGTACTTC. It yields the protein CAWERASYEQYF.

Points on this clonotype: A read error is possible here, since a much larger clone lies one base away. J is TRBJ2-5 and V is TRBV20-1; 9 bases line up with TRBD2. The length of the CDR3 is 18 residues. Germline CDR1 DFQATT, CDR2 SNEGSKA (reference sequence). The CDR3 reads CSARPASGVVDWQGTQYF. The CDR3 DNA follows: TGCAGTGCTAGGCCGGCTAGCGGGGTGGTCGATTGGCAAGGGACCCAGTACTTC.

This clonotype was counted many times. The chain combines TRBV11-2 with TRBJ2-5, with 12 bases aligning to TRBD2. With 5 bases clipped from V and 5 bases from J, the junction kept 9 bases outside the gene matches. CDR1 is SGHAT and CDR2 is FQNNGV in the germline V gene. There are 16 residues in the CDR3. CDR3 DNA: TGTGCCAGCAGCCCCGGACTAGCGGGATCATCCGAGACCCAGTACTTC. It translates to CASSPGLAGSSETQYF. The whole variable domain, filled in from reference TRBV11-2 and TRBJ2-5, reads EAGVAQSPRYKIIEKRQSVAFWCNPISGHATLYWYQQILGQGPKLLIQFQNNGVVDDSQLPKDRFSAERLKGVDSTLKIQPAKLEDSAVYLCASSPGLAGSSETQYFGPGTRLLVL.

This clonotype was recorded at least ten times. The genes are TRBV3-1 and TRBJ2-7; D may match TRBD1 or TRBD2 (6 bases each). Germline V gene sequence: CDR1 LGHDT, CDR2 YNNKEL (reference sequence). CDR3 size: 13 residues. The V gene lost 1 base and the J gene lost 8 bases, with 12 bases spanning the gap. The CDR3 nucleotides read TGTGCCAGCAGCCAAGCTTTCGGGGGCAAGCAGTACTTC. This sequence encodes CASSQAFGGKQYF.

This clonotype was counted a few times. The rearrangement joins TRBV6-5 to TRBJ2-7; TRBD2 aligns across 10 bases. Looked up from germline, CDR1 is MNHEY and CDR2 is SVGAGI. The CDR3 sequence is 15 residues long. With 0 bases clipped from V and 7 bases from J, the junction kept 6 bases outside the gene matches. The CDR3 DNA reads as TGTGCCAGCAGTTACTCGGCTAGCGGGAGTAAAGAGCAGTACTTC. As protein: CASSYSASGSKEQYF.

The genes are TRBV5-1 and TRBJ2-1, with D possibly matching TRBD2 (6 bases). The CDR3 is 16 residues long. Between the trimmed V and J ends, which lost 5 bases and 4 bases, there was a span of 19 bases. Germline lookup yields CDR1 SGHRS and CDR2 YFSETQ. The CDR3: CASRRAGGGPYNEQFF. In DNA form, the CDR3 reads TGCGCCAGCAGGCGAGCGGGCGGCGGGCCATACAATGAGCAGTTCTTC.

In nucleotides, the CDR3 is TGTGCCAGCAGTTTTATCGTACAGGGGGATTCACCCCTCCACTTT. This translates into CASSFIVQGDSPLHF. The rearrangement links TRBV28 to TRBJ1-6, with 8 bases that match TRBD1. Per germline, CDR1 MDHEN and CDR2 SYDVKM. The CDR3 is 15 residues long. Unmatched junction bases numbered 6, after V lost 3 bases and J lost 8 bases.

This clonotype has just a few counts. The J gene is TRBJ2-1, the V gene TRBV7-2; tentatively, D is TRBD2 (5 bases). Germline values: CDR1 SGHTA, CDR2 FQGNSA. Trimming took 2 bases from V and 10 from J, leaving 18 bases between them. The CDR3 has 15 amino acids. CDR3 DNA: TGTGCCAGCAGCTTAAATGGCCCCCGGGGTAACGAGCAGTTCTTC. This translates into CASSLNGPRGNEQFF.

This chain uses TRBV10-2 with TRBJ2-1; 14 bases match TRBD2. Unmatched junction bases numbered 5, after V lost 8 bases and J lost 5 bases. This CDR3 comprises 15 residues. Germline-derived CDR1 and CDR2 are WSHSY and SAAADI. This CDR3 is CASRRLAGGNNEQFF. In DNA form, the CDR3 reads TGCGCCAGCCGGAGACTAGCGGGAGGGAACAATGAGCAGTTCTTC.

The CDR3 protein is CASGSRGGQPQHF. In DNA, the CDR3 is TGTGCCAGCGGGAGCAGGGGAGGTCAGCCCCAGCATTTT. V gene TRBV6-1 combines with J gene TRBJ1-5, with D tentatively TRBD1 (6 bases). V lost 8 bases and J 6 bases, leaving 14 bases between the germline ends. Germline values: CDR1 MNHNS, CDR2 SASEGT. This CDR3 is built from 13 residues.

This sequence joins TRBV10-2 and TRBJ2-4; 12 bases match TRBD2. Germline CDR1 WSHSY, CDR2 SAAADI. V lost 6 bases and J lost 5; bases outside the gene matches: 11. CDR3 size: 17 residues. This CDR3 is CASSWASGRAGQNIQYF. In DNA form, the CDR3 reads TGCGCCAGCAGCTGGGCTAGCGGGAGGGCCGGCCAAAACATTCAGTACTTC.

The V call is TRBV20-1, the J call TRBJ2-6, with D tentatively TRBD2 (5 bases). The CDR3 covers 15 residues. Germline V gene lookup returns CDR1 DFQATT and CDR2 SNEGSKA (reference sequence). The V end lost 3 bases, the J end lost 4 bases, and 13 bases lay between the germline ends. The CDR3 region is CSASTAPGGANVLTF. The CDR3 DNA follows: TGCAGTGCTAGTACGGCCCCGGGGGGGGCCAACGTCCTGACTTTC.